This section outlines one TCR beta chain sequence together with its context. What it binds is not known. The data were obtained in a study of OX40 agonist ivuxolimab in advanced cancers. At the level of the study: Each patient was given ivuxolimab into a vein every 2 weeks, at 0.01 to 10 mg/kg.

The protocol was immunoSEQ multiplex PCR, while the TCRdb copy is restricted to in-frame clones and leaves out a portion. This sample has about 79,000 clones, with roughly 85% found just once. Overall study findings and caveats: Several nonresponders also turned out to have low normalized T-cell clonal expansion. CD8+ T cells (on average) carried more expanded clones than CD4+ T cells. Still undetermined is the antigen specificity of the expanded peripheral T cells.

This CDR3 is built from 16 residues. The junction had 10 bases not matched to a gene; V was cut back by 2 bases and J by 6 bases. In germline, CDR1 is MNHEY, CDR2 SVGAGI. The source is an adult with an advanced solid tumor such as melanoma, head and neck, liver or kidney cancer. This specimen was CD4+ or CD8+ T cells sorted from blood, taken in a trial of the OX40 agonist ivuxolimab. The chain joins TRBV6-5 to TRBJ2-1, with 7 bases lining up with TRBD2. In DNA, the CDR3 is TGTGCCAGCAGTTACGACGGGACTATTACTAGCAATGAGCAGTTCTTC. Translation: CASSYDGTITSNEQFF.